This T cell receptor beta chain was identified in a study of T-cell reconstitution after alpha-beta-depleted transplantation in children. This clonotype was seen at least ten times. The CDR3 spans 14 residues. With 1 base clipped from V and 2 bases from J, the junction kept 2 bases outside the gene matches. Germline V gives CDR1 DFQATT, CDR2 SNEGSKA (reference sequence). Preparation of the TCRbeta library was carried out with unique molecular identifiers. TCRdb analysed the PCR reads with MiXCR anew, one entry per CDR3 protein. The table lists more than 250,000 distinct CDR3 sequences, about 10% of them singletons, with around 9.1% in the top ten.

The sequence derives from a human donor who donated a stem cell graft to a child with SCID. V and J are TRBV20-1 and TRBJ1-2; 9 bases are shared with TRBD1. Source: PBMCs from the stem cell graft donor, taken from the stem cell graft. The CDR3 sequence: CSARGTGENYGYTF. The CDR3 DNA reads as TGCAGTGCTAGAGGGACAGGGGAGAACTATGGCTACACCTTC.